This T cell receptor beta chain is drawn from a study of T cell responses to AZD1222 COVID-19 vaccine. Study at large: Second doses at about 4 or about 12 weeks were pooled. Study-wide results and limits: Just a handful of AZD1222 recipients were seropositive at baseline. Mostly white British, mostly female donors; authors suggested clonal diversity may be underestimated.

On this clone: Its antigen is currently unknown.

V dropped 0 bases and J dropped 9; count of bases not matched to a gene: 10. CDR1 and CDR2 from the germline V gene are LGHNA and YSLEER. The CDR3 length is 16 residues. The protocol was immunoSEQ multiplex PCR, while the TCRdb copy is restricted to in-frame clones and leaves out a portion. The table records some 100,000 clones, approximately 91% of them present only once. Sequenced material: peripheral blood, taken on day 0 of AZD1222 vaccination. The rearrangement joins TRBV4-3 to TRBJ2-4; 8 bases are shared with TRBD1. The receptor was isolated from an adult in good health. The CDR3 reads CASSQDYRQGAGIQYF. Written as DNA, the CDR3 is TGCGCCAGCAGCCAAGATTATAGGCAGGGGGCCGGCATTCAGTACTTC.